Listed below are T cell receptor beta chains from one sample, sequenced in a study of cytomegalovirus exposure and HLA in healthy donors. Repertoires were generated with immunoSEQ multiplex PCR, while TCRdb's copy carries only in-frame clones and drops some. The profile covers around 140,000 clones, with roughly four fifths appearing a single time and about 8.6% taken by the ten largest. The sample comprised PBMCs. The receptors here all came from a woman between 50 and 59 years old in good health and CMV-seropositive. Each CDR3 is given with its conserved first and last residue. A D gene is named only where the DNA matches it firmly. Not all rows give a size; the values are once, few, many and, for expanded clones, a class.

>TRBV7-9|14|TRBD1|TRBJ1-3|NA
CASRRDSSGNTIYF
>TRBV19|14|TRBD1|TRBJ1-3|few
CASSSTGLRNTIYF
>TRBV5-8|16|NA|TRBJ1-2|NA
CASSLARRLRGYGYTF
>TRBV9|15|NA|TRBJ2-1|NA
CASSVLARLGNEQFF
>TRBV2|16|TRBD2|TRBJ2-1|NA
CASSVFESSGAPEQFF
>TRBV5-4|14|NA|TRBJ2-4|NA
CASSLTGSKNIQYF
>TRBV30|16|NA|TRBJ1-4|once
CAWSVGDSATNEKLFF
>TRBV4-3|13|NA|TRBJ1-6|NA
CASSITYNSPLHF
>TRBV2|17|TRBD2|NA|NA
CASSRLKSGSLSYEQYF
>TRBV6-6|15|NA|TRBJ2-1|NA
CASSYPTRPGDEQFF
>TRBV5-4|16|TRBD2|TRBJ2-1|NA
CASSLSGGGSYNEQFF
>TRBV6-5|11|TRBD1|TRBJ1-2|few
CASTGGNGYTF
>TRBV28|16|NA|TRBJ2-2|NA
CASSLFGTSYTGELFF
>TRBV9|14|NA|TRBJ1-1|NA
CASSPGHPNTEAFF
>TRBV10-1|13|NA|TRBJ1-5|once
CASSVSRGQPQHF
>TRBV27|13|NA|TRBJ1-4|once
CASRRGLREKLFF
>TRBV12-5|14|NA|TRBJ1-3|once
CASGLAQAGNTIYF
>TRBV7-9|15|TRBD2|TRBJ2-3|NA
CASSFPSGGTDTQYF
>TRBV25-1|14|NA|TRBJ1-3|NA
CASRDDRSGNTIYF
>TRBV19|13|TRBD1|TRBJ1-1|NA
CASSRPVGQGAFF
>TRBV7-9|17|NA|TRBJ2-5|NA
CSSSPQGGRASQETQYF
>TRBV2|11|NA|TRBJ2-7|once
CASSVQNEQYF
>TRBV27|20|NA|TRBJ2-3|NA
CASSLLGPVGGGGSTDTQYF
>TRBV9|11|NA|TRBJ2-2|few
CASSVGGELFF
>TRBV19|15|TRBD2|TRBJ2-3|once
CASSRLAGVPDTQYF
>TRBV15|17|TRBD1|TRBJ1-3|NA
CATSRPQGGRTGNTIYF
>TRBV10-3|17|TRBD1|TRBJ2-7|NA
CAISESWTGIQTYEQYF
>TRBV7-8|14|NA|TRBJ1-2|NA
CASSLVPGGYGYTF
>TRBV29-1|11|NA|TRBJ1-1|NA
CSVGGRAEAFF
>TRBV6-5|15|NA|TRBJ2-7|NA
CASSPQGSGEYEQYF
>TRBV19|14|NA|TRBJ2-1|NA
CASSIGQSYNEQFF
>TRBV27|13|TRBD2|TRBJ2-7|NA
CASFGLDDYEQYF
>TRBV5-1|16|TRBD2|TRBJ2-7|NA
CASSGGGPGPGYEQYF
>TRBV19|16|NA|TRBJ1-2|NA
CASSPWTEKTNYGYTF
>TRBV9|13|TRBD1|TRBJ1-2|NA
CASTPRQGYGYTF
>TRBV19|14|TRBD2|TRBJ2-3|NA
CASRTSGRRDTQYF
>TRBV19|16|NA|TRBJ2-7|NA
CASSIAAGSSSYEQYF
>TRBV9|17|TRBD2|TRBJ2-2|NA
CASSPRSGSGPPGELFF
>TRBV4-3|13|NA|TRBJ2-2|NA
CASSQESHGELFF